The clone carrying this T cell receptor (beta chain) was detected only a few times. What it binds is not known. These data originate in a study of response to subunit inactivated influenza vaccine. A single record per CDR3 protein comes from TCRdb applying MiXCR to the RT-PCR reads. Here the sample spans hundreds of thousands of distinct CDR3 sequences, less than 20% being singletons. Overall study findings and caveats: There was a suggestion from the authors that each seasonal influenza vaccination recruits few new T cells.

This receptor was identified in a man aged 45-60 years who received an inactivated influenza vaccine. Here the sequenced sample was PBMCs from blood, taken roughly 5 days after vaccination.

CDR3 region: CASRRLAGGQDTQYF. CDR3 DNA: TGCGCCAGCAGAAGACTAGCGGGAGGTCAGGATACGCAGTATTTT. V usage is TRBV10-2 and J usage is TRBJ2-3, with 13 bases identical to TRBD2. CDR3 length: 15 residues. With 6 bases clipped from V and 6 bases from J, the junction kept 6 bases outside the gene matches. Germline V gives CDR1 WSHSY, CDR2 SAAADI.